This TCR beta chain stems from a study of blood T cell repertoires in COVID-19. Study summary: Specimens from acute and convalescent COVID-19 originated in the United States, Italy and Spain. The analysed material was cDNA or gDNA that came from T cells, B-cell-depleted T cells, or PBMCs.

Original processing notes: Estimated nucleated cell counts came from reference gene primer amplification. Libraries were prepared by immunoSEQ multiplex PCR; TCRdb keeps only in-frame clonotypes and omits some of them. V and J calls and clone size are copied from that table; D and trimming were computed from the DNA. The data hold some 40,000 clones, with about 80% observed a single time. This clone was recorded only once. CDR3 length: 16 residues. Germline CDR1 and CDR2: LNHDA and SQIVND (reference sequence). V dropped 4 bases and J dropped 2 bases, with 16 bases sitting between them. What was sequenced was peripheral blood. The gene calls are TRBV19 and TRBJ2-3; TRBD1 might be the D (6 bases). The receptor was derived from a man aged 50-59 years with active or convalescent COVID-19. The CDR3 DNA is TGTGCCAGTAGTAGGAGACAGGTCCCCTCCACAGATACGCAGTATTTT. Its protein product is CASSRRQVPSTDTQYF. Looking up the rest from reference TRBV19 and TRBJ2-3 gives the full variable domain: DGGITQSPKYLFRKEGQNVTLSCEQNLNHDAMYWYRQDPGQGLRLIYYSQIVNDFQKGDIAEGYSVSREKKESFPLTVTSAQKNPTAFYLCASSRRQVPSTDTQYFGPGTRLTVL.